This entry lists 2 T cell receptor beta chains sequenced from one sample in a study of T cells expressing NK-cell markers. Following a re-call of the 5' RACE reads, TCRdb has one entry per CDR3 protein and lacks DNA. Its table records 350,000 to 450,000 distinct CDR3 sequences. Input material: blood T cells: a sorted CD56 or NKG2C T cell subset, CD4+ or CD8+ T cells, or bulk PBMC T cells (not recorded which). The source of these receptors is a man aged 18-69 years in good health.

The chain uses TRBV7-2 and TRBJ2-3. Germline V gives CDR1 SGHTA, CDR2 FQGNSA. The CDR3 length is 15 residues. The CDR3 loop is CASSTSGVITDTQYF.

J is TRBJ2-1 and V is TRBV12-3 or TRBV12-4; the D gene TCRdb calls, TRBD1, cannot be checked with no DNA. The CDR3 spans 15 residues. The CDR3 loop is CASTKPGGLVDEQFF.